The rows below give T cell receptor beta chains drawn from one sample of a study of T-cell memory formation after mild COVID-19. One entry per CDR3 protein results from TCRdb running MiXCR on the 5' RACE reads. The sample lists tens of thousands of distinct CDR3 sequences; 11% to 15% were seen once. Sequencing was done on a sample of PBMCs or a T cell subset sorted from them (not recorded which). The receptors here all came from an adult woman who had mild COVID-19 (a few samples of this study predate the infection). Cell type and time point are not known. CDR3s include the opening cysteine and the closing phenylalanine or tryptophan. Fields, in order: J gene, clone size, D gene, CDR3 length, V gene, CDR3 protein, CDR3 DNA. D genes are given only for firm matches. Size tells how often a clone was seen (once, few, many) or the class of an expanded clone, and some rows leave it out.

J: TRBJ1-3
size: .
D: .
length: 11
V: TRBV7-9
CDR3: CASSPDYTIYF
DNA: TGTGCCAGCAGCCCTGACTACACCATATATTTT

J: TRBJ2-3
size: .
D: TRBD2
length: 14
V: TRBV4-3
CDR3: CASSVAGVTDTQYF
DNA: TGCGCCAGCAGCGTAGCGGGAGTCACAGATACGCAGTATTTT

J: TRBJ2-7
size: many
D: TRBD1
length: 14
V: TRBV4-2
CDR3: CASSSGQGSYEQYF
DNA: TGTGCCAGCAGTTCCGGACAGGGTTCCTACGAGCAGTACTTC

J: TRBJ2-3
size: .
D: .
length: 12
V: TRBV5-5
CDR3: CASSLASDTQYF
DNA: TGTGCCAGCAGCTTGGCCTCAGATACGCAGTATTTT

J: TRBJ2-3
size: .
D: TRBD2
length: 16
V: TRBV7-3
CDR3: CASSLIAGGLADTQYF
DNA: TGTGCCAGCAGCTTGATAGCGGGAGGGCTTGCAGATACGCAGTATTTT

J: TRBJ2-1
size: many
D: .
length: 15
V: TRBV5-1
CDR3: CASSLGLEIYNEQFF
DNA: TGCGCCAGCAGCTTGGGACTCGAGATTTACAATGAGCAGTTCTTC

J: TRBJ1-1
size: few
D: .
length: 14
V: TRBV4-1
CDR3: CASSQDSGWAEAFF
DNA: TGCGCCAGCAGCCAGGATTCAGGGTGGGCTGAAGCTTTCTTT

J: TRBJ2-1
size: few
D: .
length: 17
V: TRBV3-1
CDR3: CASSVALDTYSYNEQFF
DNA: TGTGCCAGCAGCGTGGCCTTGGACACTTACTCCTACAATGAGCAGTTCTTC

J: TRBJ2-5
size: .
D: .
length: 14
V: TRBV27
CDR3: CASSPQTGGETQYF
DNA: TGTGCCAGCAGTCCGCAGACAGGTGGGGAGACCCAGTACTTC

J: TRBJ2-3
size: few
D: .
length: 18
V: TRBV4-2
CDR3: CASSQEGPMVGGTDTQYF
DNA: TGTGCCAGCAGCCAAGAGGGCCCCATGGTGGGCGGCACAGATACGCAGTATTTT

J: TRBJ2-1
size: .
D: TRBD2
length: 15
V: TRBV12-3/TRBV12-4
CDR3: CASSLWTSDYNEQFF
DNA: TGTGCCAGCAGTTTGTGGACTAGTGATTACAATGAGCAGTTCTTC